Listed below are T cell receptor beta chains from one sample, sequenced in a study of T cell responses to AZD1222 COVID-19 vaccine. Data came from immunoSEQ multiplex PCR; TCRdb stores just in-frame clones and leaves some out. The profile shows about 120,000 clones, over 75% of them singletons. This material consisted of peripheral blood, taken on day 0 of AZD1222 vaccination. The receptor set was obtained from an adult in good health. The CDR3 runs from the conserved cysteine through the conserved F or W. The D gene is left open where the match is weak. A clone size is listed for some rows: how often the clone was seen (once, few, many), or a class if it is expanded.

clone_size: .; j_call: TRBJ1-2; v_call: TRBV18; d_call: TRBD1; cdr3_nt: TGTGCCAGCTCACCACGGGACAGTAAGGTTAATGGCTACACCTTC; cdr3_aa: CASSPRDSKVNGYTF
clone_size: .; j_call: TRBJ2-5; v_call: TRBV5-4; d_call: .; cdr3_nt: TGTGCCAGCAGCGTTCCAGGGGAGACCCAGTACTTC; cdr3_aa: CASSVPGETQYF
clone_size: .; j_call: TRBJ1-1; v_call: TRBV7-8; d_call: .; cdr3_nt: TGTGCCAGCAGTCCTACTCCCAACAGGGATACTGAAGCTTTCTTT; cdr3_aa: CASSPTPNRDTEAFF
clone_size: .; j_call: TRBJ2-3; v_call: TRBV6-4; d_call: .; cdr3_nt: TGTGCCAGCAGTGGTGGACCCACAGATACGCAGTATTTT; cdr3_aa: CASSGGPTDTQYF
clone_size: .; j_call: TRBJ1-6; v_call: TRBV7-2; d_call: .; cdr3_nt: TGTGCCAGCAGCCTAGGCCAGTCCTATAATTCACCCCTCCACTTT; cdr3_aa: CASSLGQSYNSPLHF
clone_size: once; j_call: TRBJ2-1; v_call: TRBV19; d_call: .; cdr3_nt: TGTGCCAGTAGTATCCGCGCCGGGGGATCCTACAATGAGCAGTTCTTC; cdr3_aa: CASSIRAGGSYNEQFF
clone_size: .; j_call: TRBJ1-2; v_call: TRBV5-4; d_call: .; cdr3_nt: TGTGCCAGCAGCATTCGACGGTGCGCAGGGAACGGCTACACCTTC; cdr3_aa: CASSIRRCAGNGYTF
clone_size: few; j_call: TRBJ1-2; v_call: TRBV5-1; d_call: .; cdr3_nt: TGCGCCAGCAGCTTCCTCGTGCGGGGAGGGAACTATGGCTACACCTTC; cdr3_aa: CASSFLVRGGNYGYTF
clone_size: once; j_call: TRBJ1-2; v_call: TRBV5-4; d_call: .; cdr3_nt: TGTGCCAGCAGCTTGGAGCGGCAGGGTATAGGCTACACCTTC; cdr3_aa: CASSLERQGIGYTF
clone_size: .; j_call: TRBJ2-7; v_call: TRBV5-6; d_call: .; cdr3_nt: TGTGCCAGCACTCGGATGGGCAACAGGGCACGAGAGCAGTACTTC; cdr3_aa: CASTRMGNRAREQYF
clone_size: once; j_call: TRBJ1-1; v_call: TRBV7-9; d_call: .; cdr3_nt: TGTGCCAGCAGCCCCGGGACAGAAGCTTTCTTT; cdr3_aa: CASSPGTEAFF
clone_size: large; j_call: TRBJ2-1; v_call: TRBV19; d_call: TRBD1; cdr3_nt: TGTGCCAGTAGTATAGGTGAGGGGACAGGGGGCAATGAGCAGTTCTTC; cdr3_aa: CASSIGEGTGGNEQFF
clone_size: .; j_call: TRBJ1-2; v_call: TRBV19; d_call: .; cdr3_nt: TGTGCCAGTAGACGGAACGGGTTAACTAACTATGGCTACACCTTC; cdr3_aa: CASRRNGLTNYGYTF
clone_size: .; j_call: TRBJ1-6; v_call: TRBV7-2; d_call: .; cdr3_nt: TGTGCCAGCAGCTTAGGAGTTTCACCCCTCCACTTT; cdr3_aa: CASSLGVSPLHF
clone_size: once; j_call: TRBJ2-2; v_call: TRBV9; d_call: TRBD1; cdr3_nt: TGTGCCAGCAGCGCCGGACAGGTTATGTTCACCGGGGAGCTGTTTTTT; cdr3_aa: CASSAGQVMFTGELFF
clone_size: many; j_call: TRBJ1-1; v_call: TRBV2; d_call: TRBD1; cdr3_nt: TGTGCCAGTGCACGGACAGGGGGCCTTACTGAAGCTTTCTTT; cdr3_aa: CASARTGGLTEAFF
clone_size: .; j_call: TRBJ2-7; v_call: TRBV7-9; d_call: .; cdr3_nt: TGTGCCAGCAGCTTAGCCTCAGGGGTTTGGGAGCAGTACTTC; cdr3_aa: CASSLASGVWEQYF
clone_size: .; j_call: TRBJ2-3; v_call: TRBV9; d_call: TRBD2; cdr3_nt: TGTGCCAGCAGCGTAGCCAGCGGGGGTAGGTTGACGCAGTATTTT; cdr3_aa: CASSVASGGRLTQYF
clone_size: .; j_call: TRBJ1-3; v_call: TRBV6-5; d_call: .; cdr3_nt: TGTGCCAGCAGTTACACAGGATTGGGAAACACCATATATTTT; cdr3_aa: CASSYTGLGNTIYF
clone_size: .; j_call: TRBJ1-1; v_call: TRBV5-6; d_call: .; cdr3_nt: TGTGCCAGCAGCTTGATGGGGGGCGAAAACACTGAAGCTTTCTTT; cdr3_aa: CASSLMGGENTEAFF
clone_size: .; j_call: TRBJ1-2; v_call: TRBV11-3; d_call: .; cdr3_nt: TGTGCCAGCAGTAGCTTCGGGGGACATGAGGATGGCTACACCTTC; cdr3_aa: CASSSFGGHEDGYTF
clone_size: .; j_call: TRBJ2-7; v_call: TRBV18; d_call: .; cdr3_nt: TGTGCCAGCTCACGTCCCGGAACCTACGAGCAGTACTTC; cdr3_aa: CASSRPGTYEQYF
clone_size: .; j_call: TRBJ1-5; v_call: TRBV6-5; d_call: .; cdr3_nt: TGTGCCAGCAGTTTAAGAACGGGGGGTAATCAGCCCCAGCATTTT; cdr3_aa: CASSLRTGGNQPQHF
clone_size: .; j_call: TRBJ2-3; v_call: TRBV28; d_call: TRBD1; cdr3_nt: TGTGCCAGCGGACAGGGGGCTAGCACAGATACGCAGTATTTT; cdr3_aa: CASGQGASTDTQYF